This record covers a single T cell receptor beta chain. The antigen is unknown. The junction shows a germline mismatch at one end, possibly a read error. The data are from a study of identical twins' blood T cells. Study-level information: Around 50 million reads came from approximately twelve libraries, six alpha, six beta.

Germline loops: CDR1 SGHAT, CDR2 FQNNGV. The CDR3 has 15 residues. TCRdb reanalysed the 5' RACE reads using MiXCR and keeps one entry per CDR3 protein. The sample includes hundreds of thousands of distinct CDR3 sequences, over 25% seen only once; the top ten take roughly 5.5%. Study observations and caveats: V gene usage reportedly matched far better within twin pairs than unrelated donors. Each donor's most abundant TCRbeta clonotypes shared more CDR3 sequences with her twin than unrelated donors. Environmental influences on twin similarity could not be excluded.

This receptor was obtained from a woman aged 18-49 years in good health. Material for sequencing was PBMCs. The genes are TRBV11-2 and TRBJ2-4, with D uncertain. This chain's CDR3 is CASSYSDGSKNIKYF. The DNA for the CDR3 is TGTGCCAGCAGCTACAGCGACGGATCCAAAAACATTAAGTACTTC.